This T cell receptor beta chain was found in a study of shared clonotypes between healthy human individuals. Study results and limitations: Sampling included only blood; tissue repertoires likely differ. Relative to clonotypes present in all four donors, those not shared had lower generation probabilities. Around 5% of naive CD4 clonotypes were common to a few donors.

Assay: immunoSEQ multiplex PCR; the TCRdb copy retains only in-frame clones and omits some. The sample includes 1.6 million or so clones, around 95% of them seen just once. This CDR3 is 15 amino acids long. On this clone: Its antigen is currently unknown.

The sequencing input was naive CD4+ T cells sorted from blood. Subset in this sample: CD45RA+ positively selected. The gene calls are TRBV12-2 and TRBJ2-7; the D call of TRBD2 is as the table states it, not checked on the DNA. TRBV12-2 is reported as a pseudogene. The receptor was derived from a man aged 25 to 40 in good health. In nucleotides, the CDR3 is TGTGCAAGTCTCCCTGAGGAGCGGACTTCCTACGAGCAGTACTTC. Amino acid sequence: CASLPEERTSYEQYF.